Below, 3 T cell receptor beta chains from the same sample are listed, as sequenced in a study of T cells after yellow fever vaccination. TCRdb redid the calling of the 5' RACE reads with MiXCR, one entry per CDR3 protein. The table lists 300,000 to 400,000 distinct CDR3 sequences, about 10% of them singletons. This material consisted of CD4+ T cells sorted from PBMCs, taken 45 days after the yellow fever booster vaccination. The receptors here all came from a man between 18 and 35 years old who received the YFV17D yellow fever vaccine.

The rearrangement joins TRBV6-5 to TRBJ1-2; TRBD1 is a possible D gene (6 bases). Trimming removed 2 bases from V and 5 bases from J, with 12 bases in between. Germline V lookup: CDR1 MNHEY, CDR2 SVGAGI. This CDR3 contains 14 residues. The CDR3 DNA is TGTGCCAGCAGTTACGGCACAGGGTCGTATGGCTACACCTTC. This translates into CASSYGTGSYGYTF.

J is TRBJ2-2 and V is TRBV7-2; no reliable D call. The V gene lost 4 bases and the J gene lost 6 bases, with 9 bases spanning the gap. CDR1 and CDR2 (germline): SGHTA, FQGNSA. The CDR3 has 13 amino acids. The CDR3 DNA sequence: TGTGCCAGCAGCTCCCCCGCTGCCGGGGAGCTGTTTTTT. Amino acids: CASSSPAAGELFF.

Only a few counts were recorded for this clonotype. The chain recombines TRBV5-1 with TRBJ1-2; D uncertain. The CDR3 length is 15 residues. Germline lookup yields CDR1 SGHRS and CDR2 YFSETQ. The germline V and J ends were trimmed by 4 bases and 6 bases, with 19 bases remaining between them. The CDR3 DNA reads TGCGCCAGCAGCCTCTCCCCGCGTCTTGGGAATGGCTACACCTTC. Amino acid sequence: CASSLSPRLGNGYTF.